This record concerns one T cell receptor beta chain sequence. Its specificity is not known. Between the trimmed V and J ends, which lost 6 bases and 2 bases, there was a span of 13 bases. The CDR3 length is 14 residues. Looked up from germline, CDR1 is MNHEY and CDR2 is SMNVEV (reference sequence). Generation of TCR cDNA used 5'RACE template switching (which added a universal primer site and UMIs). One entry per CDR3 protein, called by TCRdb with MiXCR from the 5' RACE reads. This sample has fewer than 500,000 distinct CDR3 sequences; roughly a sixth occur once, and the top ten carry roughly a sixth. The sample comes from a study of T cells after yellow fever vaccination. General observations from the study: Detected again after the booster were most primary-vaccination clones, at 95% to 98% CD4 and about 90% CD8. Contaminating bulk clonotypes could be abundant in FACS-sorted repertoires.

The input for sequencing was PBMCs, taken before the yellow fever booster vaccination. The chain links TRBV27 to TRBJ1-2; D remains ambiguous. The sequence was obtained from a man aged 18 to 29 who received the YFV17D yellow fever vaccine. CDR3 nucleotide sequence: TGTGCCAGCAGCCTTCACCGGGCGAACTATGGCTACACCTTC. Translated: CASSLHRANYGYTF.